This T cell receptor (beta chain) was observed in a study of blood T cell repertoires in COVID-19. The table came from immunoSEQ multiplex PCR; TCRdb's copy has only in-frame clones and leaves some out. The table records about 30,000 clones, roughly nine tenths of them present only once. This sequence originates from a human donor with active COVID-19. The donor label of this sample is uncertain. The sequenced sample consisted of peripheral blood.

CDR3 DNA sequence: TGTGCCAGCAGTGACACAGGGGTAGCCAAAAACATTCAGTACTTC. Amino acid sequence: CASSDTGVAKNIQYF. This rearrangement joins TRBV2 to TRBJ2-4; TRBD1 agrees at 7 bases. The germline V gene encodes CDR1 SNHLY and CDR2 FYNNEI. This CDR3 is built from 15 residues. The V gene end was trimmed by 3 bases and the J gene end by 0 bases; junction bases not matched to a gene: 2.